These T cell receptor beta chains were read from a single sample in a study of breast tumors, draining lymph nodes, adjacent tissues. A single record per CDR3 protein comes from TCRdb applying MiXCR to the multiplex PCR reads. The sample shows 20,000 to 25,000 distinct CDR3 sequences, 41% of them seen only once. Sequencing input: breast tumor tissue. These receptors were obtained from a female donor with breast cancer. Some clones in this sample may be carry-over from other donors' samples. Both conserved end residues are part of each CDR3. Each record gives: J gene, V gene, clone size, CDR3 protein. A row's size may be missing; if present it is once, few, many or a size class.

J gene: TRBJ2-7
V gene: TRBV11-2
clone size: many
CDR3 protein: CASSLDRTNSFLSYEQYF

J gene: TRBJ2-7
V gene: TRBV9
clone size: many
CDR3 protein: CASSVSGTSSYEQYF

J gene: TRBJ2-1
V gene: TRBV7-9
clone size: many
CDR3 protein: CASSLVDFSSNEQFF

J gene: TRBJ1-1
V gene: TRBV10-1
clone size: few
CDR3 protein: CARNRVHWGTEAFF

J gene: TRBJ1-2
V gene: TRBV6-6
clone size: .
CDR3 protein: CASGRPGQGAGNYGYTF

J gene: TRBJ2-1
V gene: TRBV13
clone size: few
CDR3 protein: CASSLFAGRDEQFF

J gene: TRBJ2-7
V gene: TRBV20-1
clone size: medium-sized
CDR3 protein: CSAPRQTSYEQYF

J gene: TRBJ2-7
V gene: TRBV12-3/TRBV12-4
clone size: many
CDR3 protein: CASSPGQGLNPHEQYF

J gene: TRBJ2-3
V gene: TRBV6-5
clone size: .
CDR3 protein: CASSSNEEHTQYF

J gene: TRBJ2-3
V gene: TRBV3-1
clone size: many
CDR3 protein: CASSQRAGGRSDTQYF

J gene: TRBJ1-2
V gene: TRBV24-1
clone size: many
CDR3 protein: CATTPYRGRFYGYTF

J gene: TRBJ1-6
V gene: TRBV5-7
clone size: many
CDR3 protein: CASSLRRGYCNSPLHF

J gene: TRBJ1-2
V gene: TRBV28
clone size: .
CDR3 protein: CASVGQTYGYTF

J gene: TRBJ2-3
V gene: TRBV12-3/TRBV12-4
clone size: .
CDR3 protein: CASNQGQEDTQYF